This entry describes one TCR beta chain. Clones were read by immunoSEQ multiplex PCR, and TCRdb kept only the in-frame ones, dropping some. The sample lists some 70,000 clones, approximately 97% occurring once. Germline values: CDR1 MGHRA, CDR2 YSYEKL. The CDR3 runs 15 residues. V dropped 4 bases and J dropped 1 base, with 14 bases sitting between them. These data originate in a study of technical replicates of blood from four donors. J is TRBJ2-7 and V is TRBV4-1; D is undetermined. The TCR sequence derives from a human donor in good health. Material for sequencing was T cells isolated from PBMCs. CDR3 amino acids: CASSLDWAGSYEQYF. The DNA of the CDR3 is TGCGCCAGCAGCCTGGATTGGGCAGGTTCCTACGAGCAGTACTTC.